This note documents a single TCR delta chain sequence. The target antigen is unknown. With only one base between it and a far larger clone, this is likely a read error. Other DNA sequences in this sample translate to the same CDR3. TCRdb ran CATT on the multiplex PCR reads. The repertoire consists of approximately 1,200 delta-chain clones, with 1.5% to 2.5% occurring once and the leading ten covering over 50%. The data stem from a study of gamma delta lymphoproliferative disorders and STAT genes. Study summary: Gamma-chain libraries were built from at least 50 ng of genomic DNA with the LymphoTrack Dx TCRG Assay.

The CDR3 length is 19 residues. Germline assignment: CDR1 TSWWSYY and CDR2 QGS. Study results and caveats: Nearly all major patient gamma and delta clonotypes were public.

Sequencing used genomic DNA taken from PBMCs of patients and controls. Age- and sex-matched healthy adult donors provided control blood. The material sequenced was blood. The clonotype originates from a human donor in good health. J is TRDJ2 and V is TRDV1, with D tentatively TRDD1, TRDD2 or TRDD3 (7 bases each). The CDR3 DNA follows: TGTGCTCTCGGGGAAATAGCCTTCCTTCATGTACTGGGGAGGGCACAACTCTTCTTT. Its protein is CALGEIAFLHVLGRAQLFF.